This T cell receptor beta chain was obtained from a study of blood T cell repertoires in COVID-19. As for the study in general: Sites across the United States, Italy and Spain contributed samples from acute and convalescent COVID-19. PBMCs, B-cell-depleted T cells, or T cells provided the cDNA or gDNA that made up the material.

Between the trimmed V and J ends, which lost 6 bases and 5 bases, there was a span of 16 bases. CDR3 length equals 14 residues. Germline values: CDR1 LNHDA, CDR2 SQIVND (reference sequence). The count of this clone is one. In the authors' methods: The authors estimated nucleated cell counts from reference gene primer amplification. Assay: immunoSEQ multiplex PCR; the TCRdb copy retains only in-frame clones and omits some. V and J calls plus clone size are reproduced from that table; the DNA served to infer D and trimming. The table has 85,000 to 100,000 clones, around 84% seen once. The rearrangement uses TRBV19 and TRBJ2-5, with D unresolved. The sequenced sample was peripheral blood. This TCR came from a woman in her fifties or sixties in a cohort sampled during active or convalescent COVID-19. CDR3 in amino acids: CASRKRADGETQYF. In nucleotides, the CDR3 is TGTGCCAGTAGAAAACGAGCTGATGGTGAGACCCAGTACTTC.